A single sample gave rise to the 28 T cell receptor beta chains below, sequenced in a study of CD8 T cells in ankylosing spondylitis (dated by TCRdb to about 2017). Library creation used 5' RACE. Sequenced on an Illumina HiSeq 2500. In TCRdb, the public reads were trimmed at Q25 with fastp and aligned with MiXCR, with productive beta chains retained. A single entry per CDR3 protein holds the most common genes and DNA from its merged rows. In all, the sample holds 300,000 to 400,000 distinct CDR3 sequences, and approximately 15% of those were seen once. The ten largest clonotypes hold about 1.1% of the sample. Sequenced input: blood, either unsorted or a sorted T cell fraction (not recorded which). All receptors derive from a male donor with ankylosing spondylitis or in good health (not recorded which).

This sequence joins TRBV29-1 and TRBJ2-1; 8 positions match TRBD2. After removal of 3 bases from V and 7 bases from J, the junction contained 5 bases not matched to a gene. The CDR3 loop spans 13 amino acids. Germline V gives CDR1 SQVTM, CDR2 ANQGSEA. The CDR3, as DNA: TGCAGCGTTGAGAGGACTAGCAAGAATGAGCAGTTCTTC. It is translated as CSVERTSKNEQFF.

The chain links TRBV20-1 to TRBJ2-4, with D perhaps TRBD2 (7 bases). This CDR3 is built from 14 residues. CDR1 and CDR2 from the germline V gene are DFQATT and SNEGSKA (reference sequence). The CDR3 DNA is TGCGCCGGGGGAGGGGGAATTCCCAAAAACATTCAGTACTTC. This sequence encodes CAGGGGIPKNIQYF.

The chain has TRBV20-1 and TRBJ2-5, with TRBD2 matching 11 bases. The V gene's germline CDR1 is DFQATT and CDR2 SNEGSKA (reference sequence). V lost 3 bases, J lost 4 bases, and 7 bases stayed unmatched. The CDR3 totals 15 residues. The CDR3 nucleotides are TGCAGTGCTAGGGCACTAGCGGGAGTGGGAGAGACCCAGTACTTC. This translates into CSARALAGVGETQYF.

The V gene is TRBV11-2, the J gene TRBJ2-6; TRBD2 is a possible D gene (5 bases). The germline V gene has CDR1 SGHAT and CDR2 FQNNGV. The CDR3 extends over 19 amino acids. V was pared by 6 bases and J by 0 bases, with 21 bases between. The CDR3 bases are TGTGCCAGCAGTCCCGACATCGGGAAATTCTACTCTGGGGCCAACGTCCTGACTTTC. Its protein product is CASSPDIGKFYSGANVLTF.

This clonotype was seen a few times. This sequence joins TRBV20-1 and TRBJ2-1; D might be TRBD2 (7 bases). V was trimmed by 5 bases and J by 6 bases, leaving 11 bases between them. CDR1 is DFQATT and CDR2 is SNEGSKA in the germline V gene (reference sequence). The CDR3 spans 12 residues. The CDR3 DNA follows: TGCAGTGCTTGGGGAGGGGGCAATGAGCAGTTCTTC. Protein: CSAWGGGNEQFF.

The chain carries TRBV3-1 and TRBJ2-7; no definite D call. Trimming cost V 2 bases and J 3 bases, with 5 bases left between them. This CDR3 contains 12 residues. Germline CDR1 is LGHDT and CDR2 is YNNKEL (reference sequence). Here the CDR3 reads CASSQTYYEQYF. For the CDR3, the DNA is TGTGCCAGCAGCCAAACCTACTACGAGCAGTACTTC.

The table lists this clonotype with a few counts. The CDR3 loop reads CASSSGQYGYTF. The CDR3 DNA reads TGTGCCAGCTCATCGGGACAGTATGGCTACACCTTC. This rearrangement joins TRBV18 to TRBJ1-2; TRBD1 agrees at 7 bases. CDR3 size: 12 residues. Losses at the gene ends were 5 bases for V and 5 bases for J; bases not matched to a gene: 2. The germline V gene encodes CDR1 KGHSH and CDR2 LQKENI.

V gene TRBV2 combines with J gene TRBJ1-6; D is unclear. Per germline, CDR1 SNHLY and CDR2 FYNNEI. This CDR3 is 12 amino acids long. Trimming shortened V by 8 bases and J by 10 bases, and 12 bases separated the two germline ends. The CDR3 is CASGPAISPLHF. CDR3 coding DNA: TGTGCCAGCGGTCCAGCTATATCACCCCTCCACTTT. Supplemented by reference TRBV2 and TRBJ1-6, the full variable domain reads EPEVTQTPSHQVTQMGQEVILRCVPISNHLYFYWYRQILGQKVEFLVSFYNNEISEKSEIFDDQFSVERPDGSNFTLKIRSTKLEDSAMYFCASGPAISPLHFGNGTRLTVT.

V is TRBV10-1 and J is TRBJ2-1; tentatively, D is TRBD1 (6 bases). Germline V CDR1 and CDR2: WNHNN, SYGVQD (reference sequence). The V end was cut by 6 bases, the J end by 8 bases, with 14 bases between. The CDR3 loop spans 13 amino acids. Written as DNA, the CDR3 is TGCGCCAGCAGCCAAGAACAGGGCTATGAGCAGTTCTTC. As protein: CASSQEQGYEQFF.

This clonotype appeared a few times. This chain links TRBV27 with TRBJ2-7, with unresolved D. V lost 3 bases, J lost 0 bases, and 9 bases lay in between. The germline V gene has CDR1 MNHEY and CDR2 SMNVEV (reference sequence). The CDR3 is 14 residues long. The CDR3 region is CASSLAARSYEQYF. CDR3 in DNA: TGTGCCAGCAGTTTGGCAGCCCGCTCCTACGAGCAGTACTTC.

The V gene is TRBV10-3, the J gene TRBJ2-3, with D tentatively TRBD2 (5 bases). The CDR3 contains 15 residues. Germline assignment: CDR1 ENHRY and CDR2 SYGVKD. V was shortened by 3 bases and J by 4 bases, with 14 bases between the two germline ends. The CDR3 here is CAISEITRSPDTQYF. The DNA for the CDR3 is TGTGCCATCAGTGAAATTACTAGAAGCCCAGATACGCAGTATTTT.

This clonotype has a count of ten or more. CDR3 region: CSVADTHTEAFF. The CDR3 DNA reads TGCAGCGTTGCGGATACCCACACTGAAGCTTTCTTT. This rearrangement joins TRBV29-1 to TRBJ1-1; D unclear. CDR3 size: 12 residues. V lost 4 bases, J lost 3 bases, and 9 bases lay in between. The germline gives CDR1 SQVTM, CDR2 ANQGSEA.

The chain is built from TRBV20-1 and TRBJ2-7, with 12 bases aligning to TRBD2. CDR1 is DFQATT and CDR2 is SNEGSKA in the germline V gene (reference sequence). The junction had 8 bases not matched to a gene; V was cut back by 0 bases and J by 2 bases. This CDR3 has 17 amino acids. The CDR3 loop reads CSARDGTSGGTTYEQYF. CDR3 nucleotide sequence: TGCAGTGCTAGAGATGGAACTAGCGGGGGGACTACCTACGAGCAGTACTTC.

The sample holds a few counts of this clonotype. The V gene is TRBV7-2, the J gene TRBJ2-1; 8 bases line up with TRBD2. The CDR3 is made up of 16 amino acids. CDR1 SGHTA and CDR2 FQGNSA come from the germline V gene. V was clipped by 1 base and J by 3 bases; unmatched bases: 5. CDR3 sequence reads: CASSLVVAGSYNEQFF. DNA for the CDR3: TGTGCCAGCAGCTTAGTCGTAGCGGGAAGCTACAATGAGCAGTTCTTC.

CDR3 in DNA: TGCGCCAGCACTGCGGATGGGGGTCCTCAAGAGACCCAGTACTTC. Its translation is CASTADGGPQETQYF. The J gene is TRBJ2-5, the V gene TRBV5-1; D may match TRBD1 or TRBD2 (5 bases each). The germline gives CDR1 SGHRS, CDR2 YFSETQ. V gave up 6 bases and J gave up 2 bases, with 17 bases separating them. This CDR3 is 15 amino acids long. The full variable domain, its missing parts supplied by reference TRBV5-1 and TRBJ2-5, is KAGVTQTPRYLIKTRGQQVTLSCSPISGHRSVSWYQQTPGQGLQFLFEYFSETQRNKGNFPGRFSGRQFSNSRSEMNVSTLELGDSALYLCASTADGGPQETQYFGPGTRLLVL.

This rearrangement joins TRBV5-6 to TRBJ1-1; unclear D gene. CDR1 and CDR2 from the germline V gene are SGHDT and YYEEEE. This CDR3 contains 14 residues. The ends were cut back, 1 base at V and 5 bases at J, with 12 bases in the middle. The CDR3 nucleotides are TGTGCCAGCAGCTTGAAGGGCCTGGGGACTGAAGCTTTCTTT. Translating it yields CASSLKGLGTEAFF.

This clonotype was recorded at least ten times. This chain joins TRBV6-6 and TRBJ2-1; 8 bases line up with TRBD2. The CDR3 is 13 residues long. The germline V gene encodes CDR1 MNHNY and CDR2 SVGAGI (reference sequence). Unmatched junction bases numbered 1, after V lost 4 bases and J lost 5 bases. The CDR3 loop is CASSLLADNEQFF. DNA of the CDR3: TGTGCCAGCAGTTTACTAGCGGACAATGAGCAGTTCTTC.

This clonotype came up many times. This rearrangement joins TRBV5-1 to TRBJ2-5; 10 bases are shared with TRBD2. The CDR3 is 17 residues long. In germline, CDR1 is SGHRS, CDR2 YFSETQ. V shed 1 base, J shed 3 bases, and the junction held 9 bases outside the gene matches. The CDR3 nucleotides read TGCGCCAGCAGCTTGTTGGGACTAGCGCAGAAAGAAGAGACCCAGTACTTC. It codes for CASSLLGLAQKEETQYF.

Here the CDR3 DNA reads TGCGCCAGCAGCCAAGAGCCGCATTACGAGCAGTACTTC. It specifies CASSQEPHYEQYF. The chain combines TRBV4-1 with TRBJ2-7; D is ambiguous. Trimming removed 0 bases from V and 4 bases from J, with 7 bases in between. The CDR3 covers 13 residues. The germline V gene has CDR1 MGHRA and CDR2 YSYEKL.

V is TRBV18 and J is TRBJ2-7, with D unclear. Per the germline V gene, CDR1 is KGHSH and CDR2 is LQKENI. Trimming shortened V by 3 bases and J by 6 bases, and 12 bases separated the two germline ends. The CDR3 is 13 amino acids. This CDR3 is CASSPALAGEQYF. The CDR3 DNA reads as TGTGCCAGCTCACCTGCCTTGGCTGGCGAGCAGTACTTC. The full variable domain, with the rest looked up from reference TRBV18 and TRBJ2-7, is NAGVMQNPRHLVRRRGQEARLRCSPMKGHSHVYWYRQLPEEGLKFMVYLQKENIIDESGMPKERFSAEFPKEGPSILRIQQVVRGDSAAYFCASSPALAGEQYFGPGTRLTVT.

This clonotype was seen many times. The V and J genes are TRBV12-3 or TRBV12-4 and TRBJ2-7; 8 bases are a match to TRBD2. The J segment lost 3 bases and the V segment lost 6 bases, leaving 4 bases of the junction unmatched. There are 13 residues in the CDR3. This chain's CDR3 is CASSRSGSYEQYF. CDR3 nucleotides: TGTGCCAGCAGCCGAAGCGGGAGCTACGAGCAGTACTTC.

In its sample, this clonotype was seen a few times. The rearrangement uses TRBV12-3 or TRBV12-4 and TRBJ2-6; no definite D call. With 3 bases removed from V and 0 bases from J, the gap between germline ends came to 6 bases. The CDR3 contains 15 residues. The CDR3 coding sequence is TGTGCCAGCAGTTTGGGGTTCTCTGGGGCCAACGTCCTGACTTTC. Translated: CASSLGFSGANVLTF.

This clonotype has only a few counts. The chain is built from TRBV4-1 and TRBJ2-7, with unresolved D. Trimming took off 1 base at V and 4 bases at J, with 14 bases between the two ends. Per germline, CDR1 MGHRA and CDR2 YSYEKL. The CDR3 is 15 residues long. CDR3 amino acids: CASSQGLVSWYEQYF. The CDR3 DNA reads TGCGCCAGCAGCCAAGGGTTAGTCAGTTGGTACGAGCAGTACTTC.

A single count supports this clonotype. The chain recombines TRBV19 with TRBJ1-1, with TRBD1 identical over 7 bases. Germline CDR1 LNHDA, CDR2 SQIVND (reference sequence). J was trimmed by 5 bases and V by 5 bases; bases with no gene match: 14. The CDR3 covers 16 residues. This chain's CDR3 is CASSAGTVGLLTEAFF. The DNA of the CDR3 is TGTGCCAGTAGTGCCGGGACAGTTGGGTTGCTGACTGAAGCTTTCTTT.

This sequence joins TRBV3-1 and TRBJ2-1, with D possibly being TRBD2 (7 bases). Germline V gene lookup returns CDR1 LGHDT and CDR2 YNNKEL (reference sequence). This CDR3 is 16 amino acids long. Trimming took 4 bases from V and 4 from J, leaving 17 bases between them. The chain's CDR3 is CASSPRWRGPYNEQFF. The CDR3 coding sequence is TGTGCCAGCAGCCCGAGATGGCGGGGGCCATACAATGAGCAGTTCTTC.

The J gene is TRBJ1-5, the V gene TRBV15, with 7 bases aligning to TRBD1. Germline V lookup: CDR1 LNHNV, CDR2 YYDKDF (reference sequence). The trim removed 1 base at V and 6 bases at J, leaving 6 bases unmatched. There are 15 residues in the CDR3. CDR3 sequence (DNA): TGTGCCACCAGCAGAGGACAGGGCCTGGGTCAGCCCCAGCATTTT. Its protein is CATSRGQGLGQPQHF.

This clonotype was observed many times. The V call is TRBV3-1, the J call TRBJ2-1; D uncertain. Trimming left V 6 bases short and J 5 bases short, with 14 bases between. The CDR3 extends over 14 amino acids. The germline CDR1 and CDR2 sequences are LGHDT and YNNKEL (reference sequence). The CDR3 region is CASRSFVGHNEQFF. The CDR3, as DNA: TGTGCCAGCAGGTCGTTCGTCGGACACAATGAGCAGTTCTTC.

The DNA of the CDR3 is TGTGCCAGCAGTTACTCCCACCTACCTTCGCCAGGTCAGAACGAGCAGTACTTC. Translated, it gives CASSYSHLPSPGQNEQYF. The chain employs TRBV6-5 and TRBJ2-7; D not resolved. This CDR3 spans 18 amino acids. Trimming removed 0 bases at V and 5 bases at J, with 23 bases between. From germline, CDR1 is MNHEY and CDR2 SVGAGI.